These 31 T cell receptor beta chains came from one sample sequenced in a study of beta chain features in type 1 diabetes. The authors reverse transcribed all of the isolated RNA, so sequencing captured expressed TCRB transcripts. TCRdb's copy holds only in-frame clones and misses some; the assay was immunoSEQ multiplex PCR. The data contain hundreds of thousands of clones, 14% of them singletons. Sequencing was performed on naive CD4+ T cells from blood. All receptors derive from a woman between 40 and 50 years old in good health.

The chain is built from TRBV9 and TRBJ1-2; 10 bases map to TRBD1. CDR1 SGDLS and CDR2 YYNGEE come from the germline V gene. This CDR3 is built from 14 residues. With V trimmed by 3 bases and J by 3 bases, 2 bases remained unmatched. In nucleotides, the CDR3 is TGTGCCAGCAGCGGCGGACAGGGGGACTATGGCTACACCTTC. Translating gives CASSGGQGDYGYTF.

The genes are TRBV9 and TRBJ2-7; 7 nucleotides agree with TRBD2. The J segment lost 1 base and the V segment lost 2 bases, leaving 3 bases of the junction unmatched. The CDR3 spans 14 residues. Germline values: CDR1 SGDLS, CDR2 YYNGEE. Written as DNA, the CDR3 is TGTGCCAGCAGCGTCGACGGGAGGTCCTACGAGCAGTACTTC. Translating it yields CASSVDGRSYEQYF. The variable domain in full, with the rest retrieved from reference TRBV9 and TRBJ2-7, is DSGVTQTPKHLITATGQRVTLRCSPRSGDLSVYWYQQSLDQGLQFLIQYYNGEERAKGNILERFSAQQFPDLHSELNLSSLELGDSALYFCASSVDGRSYEQYFGPGTRLTVT.

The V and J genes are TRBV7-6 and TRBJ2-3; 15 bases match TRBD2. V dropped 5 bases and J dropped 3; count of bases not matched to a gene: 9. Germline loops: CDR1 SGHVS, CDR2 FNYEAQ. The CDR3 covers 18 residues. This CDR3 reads CASSLGLAGGQGTDTQYF. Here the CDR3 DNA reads TGTGCCAGCAGCCTAGGACTAGCGGGGGGGCAAGGGACAGATACGCAGTATTTT.

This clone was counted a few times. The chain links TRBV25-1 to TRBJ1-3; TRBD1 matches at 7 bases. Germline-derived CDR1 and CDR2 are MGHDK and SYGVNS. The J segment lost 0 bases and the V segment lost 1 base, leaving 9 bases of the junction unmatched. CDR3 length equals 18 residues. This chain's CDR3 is CASSECRPGQLSGNTIYF. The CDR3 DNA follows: TGTGCCAGCAGTGAATGTAGGCCGGGACAGCTCTCTGGAAACACCATATATTTT.

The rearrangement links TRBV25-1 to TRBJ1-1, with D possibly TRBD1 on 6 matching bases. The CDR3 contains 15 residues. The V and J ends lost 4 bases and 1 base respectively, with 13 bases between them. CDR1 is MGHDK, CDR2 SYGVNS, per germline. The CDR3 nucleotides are TGTGCCAGCAGTGCCCAAACAGGGCCGAACACTGAAGCTTTCTTT. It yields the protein CASSAQTGPNTEAFF.

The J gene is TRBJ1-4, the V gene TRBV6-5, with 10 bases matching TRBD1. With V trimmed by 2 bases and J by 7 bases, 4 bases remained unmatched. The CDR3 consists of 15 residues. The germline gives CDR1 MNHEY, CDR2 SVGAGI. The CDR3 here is CASSYRTGGSEKLFF. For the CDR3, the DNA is TGTGCCAGCAGTTACCGGACAGGGGGTAGTGAAAAACTGTTTTTT.

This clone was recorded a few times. CDR3 bases: TGTGCCAGCAGCTTTCCGCTACAGGGTCAGACCCAGTACTTC. It codes for CASSFPLQGQTQYF. The chain is built from TRBV5-4 and TRBJ2-5, with D perhaps TRBD1 (6 bases). CDR3 length: 14 amino acids. CDR1 is SGHNT and CDR2 is YYREEE in the germline V gene (reference sequence). V was clipped by 2 bases and J by 6 bases, with 14 bases between them. Using reference TRBV5-4 and TRBJ2-5 for the parts outside the CDR3, the full variable domain is ETGVTQSPTHLIKTRGQQVTLRCSSQSGHNTVSWYQQALGQGPQFIFQYYREEENGRGNFPPRFSGLQFPNYSSELNVNALELDDSALYLCASSFPLQGQTQYFGPGTRLLVL.

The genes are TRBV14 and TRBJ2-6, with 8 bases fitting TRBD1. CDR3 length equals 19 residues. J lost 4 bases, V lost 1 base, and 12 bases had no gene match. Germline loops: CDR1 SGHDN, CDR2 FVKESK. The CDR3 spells CASSQGRTRTGRGANVLTF. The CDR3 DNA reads TGTGCCAGCAGCCAAGGGAGGACAAGGACAGGGAGGGGGGCCAACGTCCTGACTTTC.

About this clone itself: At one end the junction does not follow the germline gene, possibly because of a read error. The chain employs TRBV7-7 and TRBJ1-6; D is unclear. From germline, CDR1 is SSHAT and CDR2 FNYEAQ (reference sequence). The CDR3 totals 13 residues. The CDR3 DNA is TGTGCTAGCAGCTTAGGCCAGGATTCACCCCTCCACTTT. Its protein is CASSLGQDSPLHF.

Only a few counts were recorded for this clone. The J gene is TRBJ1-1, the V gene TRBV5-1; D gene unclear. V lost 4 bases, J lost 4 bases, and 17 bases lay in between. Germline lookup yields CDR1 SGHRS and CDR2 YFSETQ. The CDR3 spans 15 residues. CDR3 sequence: CASSLVVQAGTEAFF. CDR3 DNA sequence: TGCGCCAGCAGCCTGGTTGTGCAGGCGGGCACTGAAGCTTTCTTT.

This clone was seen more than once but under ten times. The CDR3 loop is CASSLWGAGGPYEQYF. DNA of the CDR3: TGTGCCAGCAGCTTGTGGGGCGCGGGGGGCCCCTACGAGCAGTACTTC. V gene TRBV5-4 combines with J gene TRBJ2-7, with 8 bases aligning to TRBD2. Losses at the gene ends were 1 base for V and 2 bases for J; bases not matched to a gene: 8. The CDR3 has 16 amino acids. Germline V gives CDR1 SGHNT, CDR2 YYREEE (reference sequence).

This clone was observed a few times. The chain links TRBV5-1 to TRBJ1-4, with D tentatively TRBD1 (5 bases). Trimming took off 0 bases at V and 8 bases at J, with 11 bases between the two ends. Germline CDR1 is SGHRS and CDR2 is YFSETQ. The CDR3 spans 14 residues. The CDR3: CASSLARVNEKLFF. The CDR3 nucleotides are TGCGCCAGCAGCTTGGCCAGGGTGAACGAAAAACTGTTTTTT.

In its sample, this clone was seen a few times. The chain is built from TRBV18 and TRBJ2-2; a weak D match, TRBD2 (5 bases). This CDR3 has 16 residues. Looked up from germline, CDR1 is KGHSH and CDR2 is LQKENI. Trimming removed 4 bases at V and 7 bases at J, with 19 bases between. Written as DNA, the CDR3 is TGTGCCAGCTCACAGGGCCGGGGAAACGGCGGCGGGGAGCTGTTTTTT. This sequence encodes CASSQGRGNGGGELFF.

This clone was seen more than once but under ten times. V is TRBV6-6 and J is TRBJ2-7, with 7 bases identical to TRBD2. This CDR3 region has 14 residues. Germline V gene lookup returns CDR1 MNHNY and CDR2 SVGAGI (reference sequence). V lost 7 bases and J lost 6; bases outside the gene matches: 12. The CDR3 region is CASTSAGPTVEQYF. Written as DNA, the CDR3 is TGTGCCAGCACCTCAGCGGGGCCGACGGTCGAGCAGTACTTC.

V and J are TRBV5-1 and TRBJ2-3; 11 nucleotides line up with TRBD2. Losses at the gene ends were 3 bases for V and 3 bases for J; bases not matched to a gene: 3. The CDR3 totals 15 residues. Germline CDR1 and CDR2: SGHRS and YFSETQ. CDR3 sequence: CASSSGLAETDTQYF. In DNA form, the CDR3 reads TGCGCCAGCAGCTCGGGACTAGCGGAGACAGATACGCAGTATTTT.

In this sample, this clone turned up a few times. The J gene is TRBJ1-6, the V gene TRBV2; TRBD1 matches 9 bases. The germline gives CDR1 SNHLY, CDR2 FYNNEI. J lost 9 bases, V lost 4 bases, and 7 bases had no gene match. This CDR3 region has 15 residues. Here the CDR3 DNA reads TGTGCCAGCAGTGTACAGGGGGCGGGGATTTCACCCCTCCACTTT. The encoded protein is CASSVQGAGISPLHF.

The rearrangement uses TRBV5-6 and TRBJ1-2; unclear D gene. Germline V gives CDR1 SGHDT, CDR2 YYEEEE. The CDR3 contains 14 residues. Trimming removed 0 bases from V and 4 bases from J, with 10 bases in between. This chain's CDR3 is CASSLGQAPYGYTF. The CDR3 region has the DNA TGTGCCAGCAGCTTGGGGCAGGCCCCCTATGGCTACACCTTC.

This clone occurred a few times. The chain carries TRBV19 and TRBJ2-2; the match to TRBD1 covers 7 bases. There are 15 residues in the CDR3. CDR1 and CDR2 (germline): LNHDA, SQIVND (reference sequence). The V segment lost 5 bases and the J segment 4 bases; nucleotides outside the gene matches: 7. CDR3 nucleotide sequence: TGTGCCAGTAGTGTGCACAGGGGATCCACCGGGGAGCTGTTTTTT. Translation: CASSVHRGSTGELFF.

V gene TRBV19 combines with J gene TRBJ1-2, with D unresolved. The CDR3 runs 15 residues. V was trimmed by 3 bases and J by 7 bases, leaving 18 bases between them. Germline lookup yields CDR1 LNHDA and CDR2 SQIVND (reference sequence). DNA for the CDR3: TGTGCCAGTAGTATTGACACCTTTAACCGCGCTGGCTACACCTTC. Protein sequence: CASSIDTFNRAGYTF. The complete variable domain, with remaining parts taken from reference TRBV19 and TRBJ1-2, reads DGGITQSPKYLFRKEGQNVTLSCEQNLNHDAMYWYRQDPGQGLRLIYYSQIVNDFQKGDIAEGYSVSREKKESFPLTVTSAQKNPTAFYLCASSIDTFNRAGYTFGSGTRLTVV.

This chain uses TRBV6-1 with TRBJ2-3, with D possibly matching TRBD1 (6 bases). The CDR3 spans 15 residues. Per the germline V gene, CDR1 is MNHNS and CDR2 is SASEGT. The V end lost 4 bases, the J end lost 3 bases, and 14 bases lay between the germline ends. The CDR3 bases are TGTGCCAGCAGTGCGACCAACACAGGGACAGATACGCAGTATTTT. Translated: CASSATNTGTDTQYF.

This CDR3 reads CASSPPGGGTGGAEQYF. CDR3 nucleotide sequence: TGTGCCAGCAGTCCGCCTGGTGGGGGGACAGGGGGAGCCGAGCAGTACTTC. V gene TRBV28 combines with J gene TRBJ2-7, with TRBD1 matching 11 bases. The CDR3 is 17 amino acids. The V gene's germline CDR1 is MDHEN and CDR2 SYDVKM. V shed 5 bases and J 6 bases; nucleotides not matched to a gene: 15.

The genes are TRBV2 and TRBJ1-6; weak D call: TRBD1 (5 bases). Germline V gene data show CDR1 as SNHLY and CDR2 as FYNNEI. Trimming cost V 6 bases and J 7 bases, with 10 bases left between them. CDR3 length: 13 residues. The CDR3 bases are TGTGCCAGCAGGACAGCCCTAAATTCACCCCTCCACTTT. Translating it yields CASRTALNSPLHF.

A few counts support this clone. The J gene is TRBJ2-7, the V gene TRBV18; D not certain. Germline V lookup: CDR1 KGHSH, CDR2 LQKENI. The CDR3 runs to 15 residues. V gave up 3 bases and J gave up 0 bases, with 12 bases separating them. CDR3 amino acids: CASSPTSDISYEQYF. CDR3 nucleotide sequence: TGTGCCAGCTCACCGACCTCAGACATCTCCTACGAGCAGTACTTC.

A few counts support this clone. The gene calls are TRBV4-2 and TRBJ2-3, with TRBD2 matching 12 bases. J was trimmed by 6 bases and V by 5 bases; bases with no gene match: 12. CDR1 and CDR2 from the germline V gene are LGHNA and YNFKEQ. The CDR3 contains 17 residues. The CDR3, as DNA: TGTGCCAGCAGCGAAAAGACGCTAGCGGGGGGGCCCGATACGCAGTATTTT. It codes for CASSEKTLAGGPDTQYF.

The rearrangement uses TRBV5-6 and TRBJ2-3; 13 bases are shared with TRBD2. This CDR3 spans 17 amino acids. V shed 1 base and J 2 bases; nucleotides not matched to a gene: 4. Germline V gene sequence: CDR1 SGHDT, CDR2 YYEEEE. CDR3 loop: CASSLLTSGGTTDTQYF. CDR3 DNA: TGTGCCAGCAGCTTGTTGACTAGCGGGGGGACCACAGATACGCAGTATTTT.

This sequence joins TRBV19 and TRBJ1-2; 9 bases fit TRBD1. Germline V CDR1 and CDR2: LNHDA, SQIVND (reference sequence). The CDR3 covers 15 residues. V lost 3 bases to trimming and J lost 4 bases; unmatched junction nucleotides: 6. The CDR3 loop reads CASSIGTGLIYGYTF. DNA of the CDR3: TGTGCCAGTAGTATCGGGACAGGGCTCATCTATGGCTACACCTTC.

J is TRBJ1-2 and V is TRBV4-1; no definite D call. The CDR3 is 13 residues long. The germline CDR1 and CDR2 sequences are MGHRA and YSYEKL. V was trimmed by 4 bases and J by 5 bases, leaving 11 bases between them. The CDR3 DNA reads TGCGCCAGCAGCCTCCAGGTGAATTATGGCTACACCTTC. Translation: CASSLQVNYGYTF.

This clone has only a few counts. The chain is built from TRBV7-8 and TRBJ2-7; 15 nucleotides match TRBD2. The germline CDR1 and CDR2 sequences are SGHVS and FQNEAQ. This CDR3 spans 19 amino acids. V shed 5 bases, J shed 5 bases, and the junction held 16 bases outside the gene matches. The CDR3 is CASSLPVPVGLAGGHEQYF. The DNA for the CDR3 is TGTGCCAGCAGCCTCCCAGTACCCGTGGGACTAGCGGGGGGCCACGAGCAGTACTTC.

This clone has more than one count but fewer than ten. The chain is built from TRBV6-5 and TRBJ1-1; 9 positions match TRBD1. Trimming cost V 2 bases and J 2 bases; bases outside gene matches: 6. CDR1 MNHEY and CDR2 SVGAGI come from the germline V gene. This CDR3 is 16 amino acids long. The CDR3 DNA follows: TGTGCCAGCAGTTACCCCGGGACAGGGTCAAACACTGAAGCTTTCTTT. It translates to CASSYPGTGSNTEAFF.

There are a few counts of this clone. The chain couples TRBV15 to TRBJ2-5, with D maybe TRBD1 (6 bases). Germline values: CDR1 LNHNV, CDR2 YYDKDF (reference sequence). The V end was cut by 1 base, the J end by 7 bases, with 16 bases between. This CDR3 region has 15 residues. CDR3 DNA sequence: TGTGCCACCAGCAGAGGGGGGCTAGCCGAGAGGACCCAGTACTTC. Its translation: CATSRGGLAERTQYF.

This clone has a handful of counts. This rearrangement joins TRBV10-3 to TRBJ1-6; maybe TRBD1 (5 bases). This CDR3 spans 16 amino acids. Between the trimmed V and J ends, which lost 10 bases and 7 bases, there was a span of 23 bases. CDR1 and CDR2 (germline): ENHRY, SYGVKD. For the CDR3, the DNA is TGTGCCACCTTACCGGGTCCCCAGGCAGGGAATTCACCCCTCCACTTT. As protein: CATLPGPQAGNSPLHF.